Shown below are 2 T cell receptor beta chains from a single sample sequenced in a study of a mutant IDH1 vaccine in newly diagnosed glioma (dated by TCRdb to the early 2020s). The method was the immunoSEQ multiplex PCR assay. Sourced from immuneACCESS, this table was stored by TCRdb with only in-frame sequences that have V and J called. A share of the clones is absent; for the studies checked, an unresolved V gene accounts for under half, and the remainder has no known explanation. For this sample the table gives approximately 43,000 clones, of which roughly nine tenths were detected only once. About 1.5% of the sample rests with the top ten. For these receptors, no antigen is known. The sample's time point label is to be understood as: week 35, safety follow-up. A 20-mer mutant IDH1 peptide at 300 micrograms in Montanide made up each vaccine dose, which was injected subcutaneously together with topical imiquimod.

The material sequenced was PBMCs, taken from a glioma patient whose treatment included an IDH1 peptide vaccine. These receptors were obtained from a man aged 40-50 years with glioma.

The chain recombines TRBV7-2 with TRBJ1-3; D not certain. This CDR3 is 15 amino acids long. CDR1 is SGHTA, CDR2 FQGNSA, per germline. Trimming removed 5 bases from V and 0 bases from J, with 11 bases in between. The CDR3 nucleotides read TGTGCCAGCAGCCCCCCTTCCTACTCTGGAAACACCATATATTTT. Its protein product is CASSPPSYSGNTIYF.

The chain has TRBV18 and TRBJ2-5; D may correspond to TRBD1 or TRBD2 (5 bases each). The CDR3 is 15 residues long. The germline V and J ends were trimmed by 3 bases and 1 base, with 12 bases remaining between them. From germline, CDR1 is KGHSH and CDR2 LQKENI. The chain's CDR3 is CASSPTGTVQETQYF. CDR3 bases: TGTGCCAGCTCACCTACCGGGACGGTCCAAGAGACCCAGTACTTC.